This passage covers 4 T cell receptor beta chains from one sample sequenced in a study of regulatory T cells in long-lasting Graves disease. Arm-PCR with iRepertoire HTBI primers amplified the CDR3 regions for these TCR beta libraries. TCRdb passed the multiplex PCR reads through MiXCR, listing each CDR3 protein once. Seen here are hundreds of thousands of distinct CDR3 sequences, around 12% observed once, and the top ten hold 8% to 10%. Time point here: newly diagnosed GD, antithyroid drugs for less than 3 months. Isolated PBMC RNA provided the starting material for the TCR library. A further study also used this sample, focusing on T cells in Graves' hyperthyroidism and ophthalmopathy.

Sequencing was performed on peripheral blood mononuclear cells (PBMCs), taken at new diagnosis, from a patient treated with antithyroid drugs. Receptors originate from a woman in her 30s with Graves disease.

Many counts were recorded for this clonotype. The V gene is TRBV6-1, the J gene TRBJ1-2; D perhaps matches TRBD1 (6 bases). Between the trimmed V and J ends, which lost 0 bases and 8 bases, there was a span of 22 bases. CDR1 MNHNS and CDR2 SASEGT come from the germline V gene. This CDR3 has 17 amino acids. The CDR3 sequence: CASSEALGAPGREGYTF. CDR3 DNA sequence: TGTGCCAGCAGTGAAGCCTTGGGGGCGCCGGGGAGGGAAGGCTACACCTTC.

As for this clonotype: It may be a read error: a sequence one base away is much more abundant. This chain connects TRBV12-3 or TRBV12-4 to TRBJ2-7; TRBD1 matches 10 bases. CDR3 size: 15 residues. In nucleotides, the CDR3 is TGTGCCAGCAGTAACATTGACAGGGGGCCCTACGAGCGGTACTTC. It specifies CASSNIDRGPYERYF.

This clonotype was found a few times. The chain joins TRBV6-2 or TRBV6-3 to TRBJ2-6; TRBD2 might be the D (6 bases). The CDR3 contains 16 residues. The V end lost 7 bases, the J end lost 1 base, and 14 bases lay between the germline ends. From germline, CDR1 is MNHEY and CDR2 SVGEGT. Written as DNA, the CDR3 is TGTGCCAGCACCGGAGGGTGGAATTCTGGGGCCAACGTCCTGACTTTC. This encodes CASTGGWNSGANVLTF.

CDR3 in amino acids: CASSTQTGGSSYEQYF. The CDR3 nucleotides are TGTGCCAGCAGTACACAAACAGGGGGCAGTTCCTACGAGCAGTACTTC. This chain connects TRBV28 to TRBJ2-7, with 9 bases fitting TRBD1. The J segment lost 1 base and the V segment lost 5 bases, leaving 9 bases of the junction unmatched. Germline V gives CDR1 MDHEN, CDR2 SYDVKM. The CDR3 is 16 residues long.